This TCR beta chain comes out of a study of tumor-infiltrating lymphocytes in primary liver carcinoma (dated by TCRdb to about 2017). Describing the broader study: The five patients, three men and two women aged 30 to 69 years, had hepatocellular carcinoma (four) or combined HCC and intrahepatic cholangiocarcinoma (one). The five patients had tumors of stage T1-T3 N0M0, with maximum diameters ranging from about 4 to 11 cm. Each sample produced roughly 3.65 to 8 million productive TCRbeta reads, and read depth showed no significant difference between tissue types. For each liver tumor, the study sampled five regions along with adjacent normal tissue and blood, and applied TCRbeta repertoire sequencing, expression microarrays and whole-exome sequencing. A total of approximately 35 specimens from 5 patients, comprising roughly 25 tumor regions, 5 adjacent noncancerous liver tissues and 5 peripheral blood samples, were covered by TCRbeta repertoire sequencing. Agilent mRNA microarray profiling was performed on the approximately 26 tumor region samples to relate TCRbeta repertoire diversity to the local molecular phenotype. Technical replicate repertoires showed high reproducibility, with mean shared-clone rates roughly 0.89 and correlation coefficients above 0.95. On the study overall, not on this receptor specifically: Because sequencing covered only the TCR beta chain and unpaired alpha chains were not captured, true repertoire diversity is likely underestimated. Consistent with antigen-driven expansion, pairs of tumor regions showed higher repertoire overlap (mean about 35%) than either tumor-adjacent pairs (around 17%) or tumor-blood pairs (around 14%). The top 250 clones accounted for a significantly greater share of the repertoire in tumors than in blood (p = 0.039). Only 4 to 6 patients were included in the study, and the authors note that the findings should be validated in a larger study. Only roughly 8-25% of top clones appeared in all five regions of a tumor, which suggests that tumor-infiltrating T cells are spatially heterogeneous. Bulk unsorted samples precluded comparing CD4+ and CD8+ T cell repertoires.

CDR1 MNHNS and CDR2 SASEGT were looked up in the germline V gene. There are 12 amino acids in the CDR3, from cysteine to phenylalanine inclusive. Solely the CDR3 DNA is kept, with 36 bases framed from the first base. Total RNA and DNA were co-extracted without cell sorting from approximately 20-30 mg of bulk tissue using the AllPrep DNA/RNA mini kit. Surgical resection was performed in China between 2015 and March 2016 on about 5 patients with histopathologically diagnosed primary liver carcinoma. At the time of sampling, the patients had chronic HBV infection and had not received any treatment. Five spatially separated regions were sampled per tumor: superior, inferior, left-lateral and right-lateral poles, plus the tumor centre. Histology showed that every tumor sample contained more than 85% viable tumor cells. Fresh tumor and adjacent tissue pieces were bisected; one half was stored in RNAlater at -80°C, the other sent for histology.

Using a constant-region primer and ProtoScript II reverse transcriptase, TCRbeta-specific cDNA was reverse-transcribed from roughly 460 ng total RNA. The TCRbeta libraries were prepared through three rounds of nested multiplex PCR following a slightly modified ARM-PCR procedure. Multiplex TRBV1-TRBV30 forward primers and a Cbeta reverse primer were used in the first two PCR rounds, each of which was run for approximately 9 cycles. A final 25-cycle PCR with Deep VentR polymerase added sample barcodes and Illumina adapters. Before sequencing, amplicons between 200 and 500 bp were purified from gel using a QIAquick gel extraction kit. An Illumina HiSeq 2500 was used to sequence the TCRbeta amplicons with 250-bp paired-end reads. On the study's bioinformatics: Quality trimming of reads was performed with Trimmomatic v0.33, and paired reads were merged with FLASH v1.2.11 so that full CDR3 sequences could be recovered. MiGEC v1.2.1b assigned V, D and J germline segments to the rearranged TCRbeta sequences. Clonotype statistics and Shannon-Wiener diversity indices were calculated with VDJtools v1.0.0. To cut down on sampling bias, every analysis after diversity analysis relied on just the 250 most abundant clonotypes from each sample. TCRdb reworked the public reads: Q25 trimming with fastp, MiXCR clone assembly, productive beta chains retained. Rows with a matching CDR3 protein are joined into one entry that keeps the most common DNA and genes. The V and J calls and clone size come from TCRdb's table, not from the authors' own analysis. This sample has 20,000 to 25,000 distinct CDR3 sequences in its table, and approximately 70% of those were observed once. Jointly, the top ten make up approximately 40% of the sample.

Notes on this clonotype: This receptor's antigen is unknown. One junction end disagrees with the germline gene, perhaps due to a read error.

The sequence links TRBV6-1 to TRBJ1-1; the D gene lacks a confident call. This clonotype was obtained from a middle-aged man with primary liver carcinoma and hepatitis B virus infection. Sequenced: liver tumor tissue from sampling region 1. The cell subset or site label for this specimen denotes: tumor region T1, superior pole. The CDR3 region: CASREEWTEAFF. The bases read TGTGCCAGCAGGGAAGAGTGGACTGAAGCTTTCTTT.